This T cell receptor (beta chain) was sequenced for a study of vaccination effects on CD4 cells after COVID-19. Study-level results: Within healthy vaccinees, only 1 of 255 vaccine-induced clones displayed cross-reactivity with common cold coronaviruses. No early post-infection timepoints were available in the study, which also included few convalescent patients. Late post-vaccination, clones induced by infection and those induced by vaccine underwent marked clonal contraction.

In this sample, this clone turned up a few times. Antigen unknown. Assay used: immunoSEQ multiplex PCR; TCRdb lists only in-frame clones, some missing. The table has 55,000 or so clones, roughly 70% seen once. ViraFEST expansion of antigen-specific CD4+ T cells with viral peptide pools preceded sequencing. It was after approximately 10 days of culture that CD4+ T cells were isolated. Previously uninfected by SARS-CoV-2, the vaccine recipients also showed negative nucleocapsid antibodies. Cultivation was performed at more than 1.5 million PBMC per well with roughly 9.1 IU/ml IL-2 and 10 ug/ml peptides added. The clonotype originates from a human donor who received a COVID-19 vaccine. The specimen was CD4+ T cells from PBMCs cultured with SARS-CoV-2 spike peptides, collected before COVID-19 vaccination.

The CDR3: CASSLMGRGPSGNTIYF. As DNA, the CDR3 is TGTGCCAGCAGCTTAATGGGCAGGGGTCCCTCTGGAAACACCATATATTTT. The chain employs TRBV11-2 and TRBJ1-3, with D perhaps matching TRBD1 (6 bases). The CDR3 extends over 17 amino acids. The V gene lost 2 bases and the J gene lost 0 bases, with 14 bases spanning the gap. Per the germline V gene, CDR1 is SGHAT and CDR2 is FQNNGV.